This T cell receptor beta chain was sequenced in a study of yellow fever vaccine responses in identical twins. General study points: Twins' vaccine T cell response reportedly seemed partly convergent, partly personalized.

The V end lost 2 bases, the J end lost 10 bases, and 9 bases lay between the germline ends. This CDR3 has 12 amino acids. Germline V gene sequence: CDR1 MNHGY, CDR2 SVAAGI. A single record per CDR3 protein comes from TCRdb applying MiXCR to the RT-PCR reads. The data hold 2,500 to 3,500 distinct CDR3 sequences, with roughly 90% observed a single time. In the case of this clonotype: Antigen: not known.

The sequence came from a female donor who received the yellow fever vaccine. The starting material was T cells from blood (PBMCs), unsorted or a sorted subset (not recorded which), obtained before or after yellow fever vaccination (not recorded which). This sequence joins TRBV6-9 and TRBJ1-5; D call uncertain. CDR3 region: CASSYTEGPQHF. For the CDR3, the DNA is TGTGCCAGCAGTTATACAGAGGGACCCCAGCATTTT.